The rows below give T cell receptor beta chains drawn from one sample of a study of T cell repertoires in cytomegalovirus infection. Their target antigens are unknown. TCRdb reanalysed the reads using MiXCR and keeps one entry per CDR3 protein. This table holds roughly 800,000 distinct CDR3 sequences, around 29% found once. The source was cultured CD8+ T cells from PBMCs, collected from culture after CMV antigen stimulation. Source of these receptors: a human donor in good health (CMV status not recorded). Some clones in this sample may be carry-over from other donors' samples. The conserved cysteine and the conserved F or W are not part of the CDR3 here.

v_call,j_call,cdr3_aa
TRBV18,TRBJ2-1,ASSPLTSGGNEQF
TRBV6-2/TRBV6-3,TRBJ2-1,ASRRTPEPNNEQF
TRBV28,TRBJ2-4,ASSLGTKDQY
TRBV6-6,TRBJ2-2,ASTSGDFGELF
TRBV27,TRBJ2-3,ASSLYVSGGFTDTQY
TRBV5-6,TRBJ1-2,ASCPGASDGAYT
TRBV12-3/TRBV12-4,TRBJ2-2,ASSLNVGKNGELF
TRBV10-3,TRBJ2-3,AISESRGNTDTQY
TRBV7-9,TRBJ2-1,ASSSQEGGQSYNEQF
TRBV7-6,TRBJ2-5,ASSSRGSGEHQY
TRBV9,TRBJ2-5,ASSVAGGATYQETQY
TRBV29-1,TRBJ2-7,SVNGGSLNEQY
TRBV12-3/TRBV12-4,TRBJ2-3,ASSLAGGKADTQY
TRBV4-1,TRBJ1-1,ASLPGRGTEAF
TRBV6-5,TRBJ2-1,ASRSLGDTRRNEQF
TRBV11-2,TRBJ2-1,ASSSGTAEQF